The clone carrying this T cell receptor (beta chain) was counted a single time. The source of the sample is a study of blood T cell repertoires in COVID-19. The germline V gene has CDR1 SGHVS and CDR2 FNYEAQ. V dropped 1 base and J dropped 3; count of bases not matched to a gene: 3. The length of the CDR3 is 15 residues. Measured with immunoSEQ multiplex PCR; TCRdb has only the in-frame clones, and not every one. The sample yields about 230,000 clones, 87% seen once. The TCR was taken from a woman aged 18-29 years who had recovered from COVID-19. V and J are TRBV7-6 and TRBJ2-1; 7 nucleotides match TRBD2. Sequenced: peripheral blood. CDR3 in amino acids: CASSLVSGDYNEQFF. DNA of the CDR3: TGTGCCAGCAGCTTAGTGAGCGGGGACTACAATGAGCAGTTCTTC.